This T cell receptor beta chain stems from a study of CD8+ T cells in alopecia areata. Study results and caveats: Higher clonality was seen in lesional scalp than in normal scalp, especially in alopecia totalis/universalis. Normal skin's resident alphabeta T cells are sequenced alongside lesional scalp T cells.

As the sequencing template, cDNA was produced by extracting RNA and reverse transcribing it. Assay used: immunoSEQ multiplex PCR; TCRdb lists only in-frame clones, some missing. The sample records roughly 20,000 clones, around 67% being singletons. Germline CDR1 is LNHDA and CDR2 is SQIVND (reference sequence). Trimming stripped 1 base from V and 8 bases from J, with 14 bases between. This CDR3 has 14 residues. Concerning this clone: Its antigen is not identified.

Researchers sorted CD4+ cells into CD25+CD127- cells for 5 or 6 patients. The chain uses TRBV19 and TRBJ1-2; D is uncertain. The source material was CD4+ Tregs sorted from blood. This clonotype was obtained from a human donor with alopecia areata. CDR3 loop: CASSIAGGLGGYTF. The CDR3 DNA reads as TGTGCCAGTAGTATAGCAGGCGGTCTGGGCGGCTACACCTTC. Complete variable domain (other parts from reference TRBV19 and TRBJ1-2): DGGITQSPKYLFRKEGQNVTLSCEQNLNHDAMYWYRQDPGQGLRLIYYSQIVNDFQKGDIAEGYSVSREKKESFPLTVTSAQKNPTAFYLCASSIAGGLGGYTFGSGTRLTVV.